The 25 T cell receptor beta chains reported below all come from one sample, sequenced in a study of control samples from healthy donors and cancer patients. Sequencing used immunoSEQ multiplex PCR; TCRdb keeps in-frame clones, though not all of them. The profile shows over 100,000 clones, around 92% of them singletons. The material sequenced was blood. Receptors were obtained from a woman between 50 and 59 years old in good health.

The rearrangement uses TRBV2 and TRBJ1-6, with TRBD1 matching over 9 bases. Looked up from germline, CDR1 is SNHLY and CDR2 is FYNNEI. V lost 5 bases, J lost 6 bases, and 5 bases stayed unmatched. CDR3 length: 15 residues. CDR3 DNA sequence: TGTGCCAGCAGTCTGGACAGGGGAATTAATTCACCCCTCCACTTT. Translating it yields CASSLDRGINSPLHF.

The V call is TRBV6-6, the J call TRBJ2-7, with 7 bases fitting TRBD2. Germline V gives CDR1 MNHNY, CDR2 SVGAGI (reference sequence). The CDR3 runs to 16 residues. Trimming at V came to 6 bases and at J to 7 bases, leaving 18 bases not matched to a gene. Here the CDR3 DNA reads TGTGCCAGCAGCAAAAGGATCGGCGGGAGAACGGGGGAGCAGTACTTC. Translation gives CASSKRIGGRTGEQYF.

CDR3 DNA: TGTGCCAGCAGAGGGTTTGCCGCACGGTCTAATTCACCCCTCCACTTT. Amino acid sequence: CASRGFAARSNSPLHF. The rearrangement uses TRBV27 and TRBJ1-6; D remains unclear. Trimming removed 6 bases from V and 6 bases from J, with 18 bases in between. Germline CDR1 reads MNHEY; CDR2 reads SMNVEV (reference sequence). The CDR3 sequence is 16 residues long.

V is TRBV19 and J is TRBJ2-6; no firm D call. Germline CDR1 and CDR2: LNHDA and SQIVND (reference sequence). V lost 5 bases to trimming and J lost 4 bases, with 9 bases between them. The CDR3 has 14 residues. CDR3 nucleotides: TGTGCCAGTAGTGTCGGTCGGGGGGCCAACGTCCTGACTTTC. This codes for CASSVGRGANVLTF.

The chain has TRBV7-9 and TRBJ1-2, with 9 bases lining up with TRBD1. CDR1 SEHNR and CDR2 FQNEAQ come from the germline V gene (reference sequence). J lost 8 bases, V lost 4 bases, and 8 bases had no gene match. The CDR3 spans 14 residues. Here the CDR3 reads CASSYGRTGGGYTF. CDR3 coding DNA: TGTGCCAGCAGCTACGGGCGAACAGGGGGCGGCTACACCTTC.

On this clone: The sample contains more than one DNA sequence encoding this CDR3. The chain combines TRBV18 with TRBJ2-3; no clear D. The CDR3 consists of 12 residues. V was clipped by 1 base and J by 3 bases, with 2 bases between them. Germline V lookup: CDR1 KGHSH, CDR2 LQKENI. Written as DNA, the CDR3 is TGTGCCAGCTCACCACGAACAGATACGCAGTATTTT. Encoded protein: CASSPRTDTQYF.

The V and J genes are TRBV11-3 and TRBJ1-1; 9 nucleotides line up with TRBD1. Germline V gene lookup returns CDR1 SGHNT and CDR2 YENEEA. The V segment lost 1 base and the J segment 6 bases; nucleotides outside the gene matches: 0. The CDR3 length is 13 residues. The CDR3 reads CASSLGDRAEAFF. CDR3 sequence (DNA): TGTGCCAGCAGCTTAGGGGACAGGGCTGAAGCTTTCTTT.

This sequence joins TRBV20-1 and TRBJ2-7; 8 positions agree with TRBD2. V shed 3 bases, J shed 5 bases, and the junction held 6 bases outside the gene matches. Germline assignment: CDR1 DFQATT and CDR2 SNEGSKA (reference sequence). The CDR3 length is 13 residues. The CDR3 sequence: CSASGTRTDEQYF. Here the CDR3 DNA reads TGCAGTGCTAGTGGGACTAGGACGGACGAGCAGTACTTC.

The chain's CDR3 is CASCMDRAPTGELFF. CDR3 coding DNA: TGTGCCAGCTGTATGGACAGGGCCCCCACCGGGGAGCTGTTTTTT. The chain has TRBV18 and TRBJ2-2, with 8 bases identical to TRBD1. CDR1 and CDR2 from the germline V gene are KGHSH and LQKENI. With 7 bases clipped from V and 4 bases from J, the junction kept 8 bases outside the gene matches. The CDR3 has 15 amino acids.

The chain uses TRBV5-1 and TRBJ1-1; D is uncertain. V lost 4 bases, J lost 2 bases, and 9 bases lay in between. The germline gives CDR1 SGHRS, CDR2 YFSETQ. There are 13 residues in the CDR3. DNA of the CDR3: TGCGCCAGCAGCCTCGAGTTCAACACTGAAGCTTTCTTT. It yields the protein CASSLEFNTEAFF.

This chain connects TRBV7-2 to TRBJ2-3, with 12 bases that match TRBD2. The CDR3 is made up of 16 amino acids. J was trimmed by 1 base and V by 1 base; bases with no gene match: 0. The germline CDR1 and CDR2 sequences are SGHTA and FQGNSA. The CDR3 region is CASSLGLAGGTDTQYF. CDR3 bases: TGTGCCAGCAGCTTAGGACTAGCGGGAGGCACAGATACGCAGTATTTT. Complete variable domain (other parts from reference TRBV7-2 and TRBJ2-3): GAGVSQSPSNKVTEKGKDVELRCDPISGHTALYWYRQSLGQGLEFLIYFQGNSAPDKSGLPSDRFSAERTGGSVSTLTIQRTQQEDSAVYLCASSLGLAGGTDTQYFGPGTRLTVL.

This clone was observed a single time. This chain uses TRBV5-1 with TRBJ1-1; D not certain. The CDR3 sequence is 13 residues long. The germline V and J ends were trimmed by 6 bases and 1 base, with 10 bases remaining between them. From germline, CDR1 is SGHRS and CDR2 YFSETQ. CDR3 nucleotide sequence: TGCGCCAGCAATGAGGCGCCGAACACTGAAGCTTTCTTT. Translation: CASNEAPNTEAFF.

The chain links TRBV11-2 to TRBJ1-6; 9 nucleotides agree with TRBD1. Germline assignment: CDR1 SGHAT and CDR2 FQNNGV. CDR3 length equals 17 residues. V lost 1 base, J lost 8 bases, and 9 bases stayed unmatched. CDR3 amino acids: CASSLGGTGTNYSPLHF. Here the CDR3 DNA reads TGTGCCAGCAGCTTAGGGGGGACAGGGACCAACTATTCACCCCTCCACTTT. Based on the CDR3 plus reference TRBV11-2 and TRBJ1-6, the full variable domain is EAGVAQSPRYKIIEKRQSVAFWCNPISGHATLYWYQQILGQGPKLLIQFQNNGVVDDSQLPKDRFSAERLKGVDSTLKIQPAKLEDSAVYLCASSLGGTGTNYSPLHFGNGTRLTVT.

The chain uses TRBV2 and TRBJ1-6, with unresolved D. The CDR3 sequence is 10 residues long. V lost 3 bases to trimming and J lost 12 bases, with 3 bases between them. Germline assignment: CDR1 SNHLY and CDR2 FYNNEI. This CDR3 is CASSEGPLHF. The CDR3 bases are TGTGCCAGCAGTGAGGGACCCCTCCACTTT.

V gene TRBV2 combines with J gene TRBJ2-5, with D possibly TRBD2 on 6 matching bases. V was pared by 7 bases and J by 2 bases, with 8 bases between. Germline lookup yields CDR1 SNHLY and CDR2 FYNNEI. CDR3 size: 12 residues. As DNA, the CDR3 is TGTGCCAGCATCGGGGGACAAGAGACCCAGTACTTC. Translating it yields CASIGGQETQYF.

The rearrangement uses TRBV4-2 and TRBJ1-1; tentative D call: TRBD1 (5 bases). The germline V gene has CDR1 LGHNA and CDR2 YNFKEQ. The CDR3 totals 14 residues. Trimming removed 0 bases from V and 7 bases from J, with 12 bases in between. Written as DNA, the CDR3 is TGTGCCAGCAGCCAAGACGGGGGGTTAGGTGAAGCTTTCTTT. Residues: CASSQDGGLGEAFF.

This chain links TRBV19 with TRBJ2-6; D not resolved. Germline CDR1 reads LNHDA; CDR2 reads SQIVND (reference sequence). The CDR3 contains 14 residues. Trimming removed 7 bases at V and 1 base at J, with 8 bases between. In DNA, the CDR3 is TGTGCCAGTAAGGTTGGTTCTGGGGCCAACGTCCTGACTTTC. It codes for CASKVGSGANVLTF.

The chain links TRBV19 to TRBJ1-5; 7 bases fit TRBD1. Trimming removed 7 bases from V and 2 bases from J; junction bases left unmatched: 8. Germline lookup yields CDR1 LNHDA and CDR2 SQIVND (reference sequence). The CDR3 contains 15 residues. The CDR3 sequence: CASTIGQGGNQPQHF. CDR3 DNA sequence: TGTGCCAGTACCATAGGCCAGGGGGGCAATCAGCCCCAGCATTTT.

CDR3 in amino acids: CAGCRDRRGESNQPQHF. The CDR3 nucleotides are TGTGCCGGTTGTCGGGACAGGCGGGGAGAGAGCAATCAGCCCCAGCATTTT. The J gene is TRBJ1-5, the V gene TRBV27, with 8 bases identical to TRBD1. The CDR3 loop spans 17 amino acids. The trim removed 11 bases at V and 1 base at J, leaving 16 bases unmatched. CDR1 is MNHEY and CDR2 is SMNVEV in the germline V gene (reference sequence).

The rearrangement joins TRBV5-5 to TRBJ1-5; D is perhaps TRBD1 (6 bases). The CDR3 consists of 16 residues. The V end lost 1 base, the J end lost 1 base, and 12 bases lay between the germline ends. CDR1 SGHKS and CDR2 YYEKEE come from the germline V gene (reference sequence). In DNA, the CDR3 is TGTGCCAGCAGCTTGATCTTTCAGGGGAGCAATCAGCCCCAGCATTTT. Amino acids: CASSLIFQGSNQPQHF.

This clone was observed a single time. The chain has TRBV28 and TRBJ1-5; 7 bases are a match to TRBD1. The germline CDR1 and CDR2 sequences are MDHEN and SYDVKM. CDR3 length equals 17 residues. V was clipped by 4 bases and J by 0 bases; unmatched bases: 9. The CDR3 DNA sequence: TGTGCCAGCAGTTCAAACAGGGGCGACATTAGCAATCAGCCCCAGCATTTT. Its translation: CASSSNRGDISNQPQHF.

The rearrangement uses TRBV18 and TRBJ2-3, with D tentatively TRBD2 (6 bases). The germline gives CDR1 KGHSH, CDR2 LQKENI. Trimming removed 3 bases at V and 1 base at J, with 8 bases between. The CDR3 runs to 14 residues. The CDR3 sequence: CASSPTGGTDTQYF. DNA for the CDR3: TGTGCCAGCTCACCTACGGGGGGCACAGATACGCAGTATTTT.

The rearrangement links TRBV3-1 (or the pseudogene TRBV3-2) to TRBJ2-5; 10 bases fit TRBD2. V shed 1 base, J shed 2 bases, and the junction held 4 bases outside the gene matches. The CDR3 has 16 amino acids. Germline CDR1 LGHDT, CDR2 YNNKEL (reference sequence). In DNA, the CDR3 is TGTGCCAGCAGCCAAGTGGGTAGCGGGGGGCAAGAGACCCAGTACTTC. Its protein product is CASSQVGSGGQETQYF.

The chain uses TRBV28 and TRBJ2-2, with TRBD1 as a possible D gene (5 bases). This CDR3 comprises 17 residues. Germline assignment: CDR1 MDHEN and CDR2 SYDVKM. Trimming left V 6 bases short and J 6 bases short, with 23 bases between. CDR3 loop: CASSLQGDILSAGELFF. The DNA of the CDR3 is TGTGCCAGCAGCCTCCAGGGTGATATCCTCAGCGCCGGGGAGCTGTTTTTT.

The CDR3 DNA reads TGCAGCGTCGCCGGGTGGGGACAGCGAAACTACGAGCAGTACTTC. This encodes CSVAGWGQRNYEQYF. The V call is TRBV29-1, the J call TRBJ2-7; 7 bases fit TRBD1. The CDR3 extends over 15 amino acids. The V and J ends lost 6 bases and 3 bases, in that order; junction bases with no gene match: 14. Germline V gene data show CDR1 as SQVTM and CDR2 as ANQGSEA.